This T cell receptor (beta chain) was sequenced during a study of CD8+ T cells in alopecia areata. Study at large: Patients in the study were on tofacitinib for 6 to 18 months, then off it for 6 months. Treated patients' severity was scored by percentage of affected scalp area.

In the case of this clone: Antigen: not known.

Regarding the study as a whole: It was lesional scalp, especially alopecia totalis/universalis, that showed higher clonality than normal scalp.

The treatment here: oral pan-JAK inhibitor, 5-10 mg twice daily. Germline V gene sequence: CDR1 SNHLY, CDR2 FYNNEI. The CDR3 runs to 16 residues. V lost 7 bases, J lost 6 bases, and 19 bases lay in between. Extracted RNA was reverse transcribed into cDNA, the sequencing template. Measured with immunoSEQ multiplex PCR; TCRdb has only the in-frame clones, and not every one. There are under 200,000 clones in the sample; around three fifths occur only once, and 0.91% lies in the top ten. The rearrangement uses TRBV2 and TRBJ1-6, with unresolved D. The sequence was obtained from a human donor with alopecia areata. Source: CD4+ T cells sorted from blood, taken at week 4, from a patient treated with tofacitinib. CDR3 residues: CASIVIGLSSNSPLHF. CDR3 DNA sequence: TGTGCCAGCATAGTGATTGGACTCTCGAGTAATTCACCCCTCCACTTT.